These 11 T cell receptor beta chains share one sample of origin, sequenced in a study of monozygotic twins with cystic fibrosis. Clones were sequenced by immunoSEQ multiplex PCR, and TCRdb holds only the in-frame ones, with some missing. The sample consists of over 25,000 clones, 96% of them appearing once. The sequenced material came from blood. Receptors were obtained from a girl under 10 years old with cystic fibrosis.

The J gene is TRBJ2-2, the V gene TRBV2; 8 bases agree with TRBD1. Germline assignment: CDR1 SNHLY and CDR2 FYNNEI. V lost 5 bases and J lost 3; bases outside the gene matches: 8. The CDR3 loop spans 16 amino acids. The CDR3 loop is CASSFTGGTDTGELFF. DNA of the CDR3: TGTGCCAGCAGTTTTACAGGGGGTACGGACACCGGGGAGCTGTTTTTT.

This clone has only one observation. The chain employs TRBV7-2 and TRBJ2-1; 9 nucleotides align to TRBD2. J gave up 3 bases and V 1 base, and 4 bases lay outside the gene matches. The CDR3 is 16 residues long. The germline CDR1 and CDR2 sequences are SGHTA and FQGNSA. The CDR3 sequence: CASSLVGGRGYNEQFF. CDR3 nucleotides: TGTGCCAGCAGCTTAGTGGGCGGGAGGGGCTACAATGAGCAGTTCTTC. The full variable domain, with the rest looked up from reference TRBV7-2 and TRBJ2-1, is GAGVSQSPSNKVTEKGKDVELRCDPISGHTALYWYRQSLGQGLEFLIYFQGNSAPDKSGLPSDRFSAERTGGSVSTLTIQRTQQEDSAVYLCASSLVGGRGYNEQFFGPGTRLTVL.

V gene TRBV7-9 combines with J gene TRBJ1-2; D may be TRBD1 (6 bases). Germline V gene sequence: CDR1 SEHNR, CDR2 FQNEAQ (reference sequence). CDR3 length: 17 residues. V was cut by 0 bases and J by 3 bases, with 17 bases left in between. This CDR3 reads CASSLAPPGDYYYGYTF. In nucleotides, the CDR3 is TGTGCCAGCAGCTTAGCCCCTCCAGGGGACTATTACTATGGCTACACCTTC.

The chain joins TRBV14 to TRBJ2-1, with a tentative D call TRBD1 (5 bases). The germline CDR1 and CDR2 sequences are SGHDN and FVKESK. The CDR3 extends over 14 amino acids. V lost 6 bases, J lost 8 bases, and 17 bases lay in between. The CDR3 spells CASRLDGRGDEQFF. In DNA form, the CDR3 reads TGTGCCAGCAGACTGGACGGAAGGGGCGATGAGCAGTTCTTC.

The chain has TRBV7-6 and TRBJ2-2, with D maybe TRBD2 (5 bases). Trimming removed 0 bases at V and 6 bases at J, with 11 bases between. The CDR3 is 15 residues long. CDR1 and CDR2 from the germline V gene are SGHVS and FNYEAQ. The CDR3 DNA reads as TGTGCCAGCAGCTTAGCGGGAGTATCGTCCGGGGAGCTGTTTTTT. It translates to CASSLAGVSSGELFF. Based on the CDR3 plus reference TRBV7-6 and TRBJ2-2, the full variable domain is GAGVSQSPRYKVTKRGQDVALRCDPISGHVSLYWYRQALGQGPEFLTYFNYEAQQDKSGLPNDRFSAERPEGSISTLTIQRTEQRDSAMYRCASSLAGVSSGELFFGEGSRLTVL.

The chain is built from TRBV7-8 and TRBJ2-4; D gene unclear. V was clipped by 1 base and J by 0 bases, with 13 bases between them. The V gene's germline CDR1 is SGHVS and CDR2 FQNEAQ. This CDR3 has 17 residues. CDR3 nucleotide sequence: TGTGCCAGCAGCTTAGTCACAGCCGTTGCAGCCAAAAACATTCAGTACTTC. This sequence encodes CASSLVTAVAAKNIQYF.

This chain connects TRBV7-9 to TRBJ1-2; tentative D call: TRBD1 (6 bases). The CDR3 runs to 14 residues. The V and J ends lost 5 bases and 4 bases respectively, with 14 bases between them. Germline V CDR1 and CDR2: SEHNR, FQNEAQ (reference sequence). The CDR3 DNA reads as TGTGCCAGCAGCCCTGCGGGGGCAGGCTATGGCTACACCTTC. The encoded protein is CASSPAGAGYGYTF.

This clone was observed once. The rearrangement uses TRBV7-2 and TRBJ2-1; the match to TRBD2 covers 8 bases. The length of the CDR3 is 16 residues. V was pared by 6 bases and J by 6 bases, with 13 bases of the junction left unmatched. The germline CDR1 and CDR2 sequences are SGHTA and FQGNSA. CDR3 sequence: CASRQTSGWIPNEQFF. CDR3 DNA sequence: TGTGCCAGCAGGCAAACTAGCGGTTGGATCCCCAATGAGCAGTTCTTC.

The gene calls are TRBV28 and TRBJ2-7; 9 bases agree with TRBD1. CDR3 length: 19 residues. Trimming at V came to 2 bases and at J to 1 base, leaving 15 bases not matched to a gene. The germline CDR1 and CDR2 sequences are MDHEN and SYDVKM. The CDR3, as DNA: TGTGCCAGCAGTTTAGGGAGATTTACAGGGGGCGAACGGTCCTACGAGCAGTACTTC. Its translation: CASSLGRFTGGERSYEQYF. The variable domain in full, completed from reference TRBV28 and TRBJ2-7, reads DVKVTQSSRYLVKRTGEKVFLECVQDMDHENMFWYRQDPGLGLRLIYFSYDVKMKEKGDIPEGYSVSREKKERFSLILESASTNQTSMYLCASSLGRFTGGERSYEQYFGPGTRLTVT.

The CDR3 bases are TGTGCCAGCAGCCCGACAGGGGCCCCTCAAGAGACCCAGTACTTC. Its protein is CASSPTGAPQETQYF. The rearrangement links TRBV7-6 to TRBJ2-5, with 8 bases identical to TRBD1. The germline CDR1 and CDR2 sequences are SGHVS and FNYEAQ. Trimming took 5 bases from V and 2 from J; bases not matched to a gene: 7. CDR3 length equals 15 residues.

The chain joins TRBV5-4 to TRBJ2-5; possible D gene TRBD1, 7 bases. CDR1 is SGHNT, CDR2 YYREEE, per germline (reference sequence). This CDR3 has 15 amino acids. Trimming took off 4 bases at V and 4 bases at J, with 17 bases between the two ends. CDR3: CASSPPGGQRETQYF. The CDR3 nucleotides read TGTGCCAGCAGCCCTCCCGGGGGACAGAGAGAGACCCAGTACTTC.